One and the same sample provided the 27 T cell receptor beta chains below, sequenced in a study of T cells in Graves' hyperthyroidism and ophthalmopathy. TCR beta CDR3 regions were amplified from RNA transcripts. First-round RT-PCR of the TCR CDR3 relied on the HTBI primer set. TCRdb ran MiXCR on the multiplex PCR reads and lists one entry per CDR3 protein. The sample lists some 560,000 distinct CDR3 sequences, 15% to 17% seen once, with around 6.6% in the top ten. The sequenced sample was blood. These receptors were obtained from a woman aged 30 to 39 with Graves' hyperthyroidism.

The chain carries TRBV20-1 and TRBJ2-2; 8 bases align to TRBD2. Germline V gene lookup returns CDR1 DFQATT and CDR2 SNEGSKA (reference sequence). The CDR3 covers 14 residues. V dropped 3 bases and J dropped 8; count of bases not matched to a gene: 8. The CDR3 loop reads CSARSGGPGGELFF. The CDR3 DNA reads as TGCAGTGCTAGGTCGGGAGGGCCCGGGGGGGAGCTGTTTTTT.

This clonotype was detected only a few times. This rearrangement joins TRBV4-1 to TRBJ2-3; TRBD1 matches 8 bases. CDR1 and CDR2 (germline): MGHRA, YSYEKL. V was clipped by 1 base and J by 1 base; unmatched bases: 7. The CDR3 length is 17 residues. The CDR3 nucleotides read TGCGCCAGCAGCCAAGGGAAGACAGGGGTGGGCACAGATACGCAGTATTTT. Translating it yields CASSQGKTGVGTDTQYF.

The chain recombines TRBV6-2 or TRBV6-3 with TRBJ1-2; D remains unclear. This CDR3 region has 14 residues. Germline V gene data show CDR1 as MNHEY and CDR2 as SVGEGT. V was clipped by 8 bases and J by 1 base, with 14 bases between them. The CDR3 spells CASGSRLFNYGYTF. The CDR3 DNA sequence: TGTGCCAGCGGGAGCAGGCTATTTAACTATGGCTACACCTTC.

The chain couples TRBV6-1 to TRBJ2-5, with 14 bases matching TRBD2. V was pared by 6 bases and J by 3 bases, with 6 bases of the junction left unmatched. CDR1 and CDR2 (germline): MNHNS, SASEGT. This CDR3 contains 16 residues. CDR3 sequence: CASSTGTSGREETQYF. The CDR3 DNA is TGTGCCAGCAGCACCGGGACTAGCGGGAGAGAAGAGACCCAGTACTTC.

The J gene is TRBJ2-3, the V gene TRBV30, with D perhaps matching TRBD2 (5 bases). The germline V gene encodes CDR1 GTSNPN and CDR2 SVGIG (reference sequence). V lost 0 bases and J 2 bases, leaving 15 bases between the germline ends. The CDR3 is 16 amino acids. CDR3: CAWSVQPRDYTDTQYF. The CDR3 DNA sequence: TGTGCCTGGAGTGTCCAACCCCGCGACTACACAGATACGCAGTATTTT.

This clonotype was counted ten times or more. The V call is TRBV18, the J call TRBJ2-1; D unclear. The CDR3 contains 16 residues. CDR1 and CDR2 from the germline V gene are KGHSH and LQKENI. V shed 4 bases and J shed 4 bases, with 17 bases lying between them. CDR3 in DNA: TGTGCCAGCTCACAAGAGTCATATCCCCCTTACAATGAGCAGTTCTTC. Translated, it gives CASSQESYPPYNEQFF.

The table lists this clonotype with a few counts. This chain joins TRBV7-2 and TRBJ1-2; a weak D match, TRBD1 (6 bases). CDR1 and CDR2 (germline): SGHTA, FQGNSA. This CDR3 comprises 15 residues. V was cut by 0 bases and J by 4 bases, with 12 bases left in between. As DNA, the CDR3 is TGTGCCAGCAGCTTAGCGGGACACCATCCCTATGGCTACACCTTC. Its translation: CASSLAGHHPYGYTF.

This sequence joins TRBV30 and TRBJ2-1; weak D call: TRBD2 (5 bases). V shed 3 bases and J shed 2 bases, with 8 bases lying between them. The germline CDR1 and CDR2 sequences are GTSNPN and SVGIG (reference sequence). The CDR3 spans 13 residues. The CDR3 bases are TGTGCCTGGAGGAGGGTTACCTACAATGAGCAGTTCTTC. Translating it yields CAWRRVTYNEQFF.

This clonotype was recorded at least ten times. The genes are TRBV27 and TRBJ2-3; 13 bases line up with TRBD2. Looked up from germline, CDR1 is MNHEY and CDR2 is SMNVEV (reference sequence). The CDR3 runs 15 residues. Losses at the gene ends were 5 bases for V and 4 bases for J; bases not matched to a gene: 3. The chain's CDR3 is CASSLGLAGPDTQYF. The CDR3 bases are TGTGCCAGCAGTCTGGGACTAGCGGGACCAGATACGCAGTATTTT.

The chain has TRBV29-1 and TRBJ2-5; D may be TRBD1 (5 bases). The V gene lost 8 bases and the J gene lost 5 bases, with 15 bases spanning the gap. Germline V gene data show CDR1 as SQVTM and CDR2 as ANQGSEA. This CDR3 has 12 amino acids. The CDR3 spells CSQQRGGETQYF. The DNA for the CDR3 is TGCAGCCAGCAAAGGGGTGGGGAGACCCAGTACTTC.

This clonotype showed up many times. This chain's CDR3 is CASSSNRGPDTQYF. The CDR3 DNA is TGCGCCAGCAGCTCAAACAGGGGACCAGATACGCAGTATTTT. The chain joins TRBV5-1 to TRBJ2-3; TRBD1 matches at 7 bases. The CDR3 extends over 14 amino acids. Per the germline V gene, CDR1 is SGHRS and CDR2 is YFSETQ. V dropped 3 bases and J dropped 4; count of bases not matched to a gene: 5.

This rearrangement joins TRBV7-6 to TRBJ2-6, with a weak D call TRBD1 (6 bases). The ends were cut back, 4 bases at V and 4 bases at J, with 17 bases in the middle. Germline V gene lookup returns CDR1 SGHVS and CDR2 FNYEAQ. This CDR3 comprises 17 residues. The CDR3 here is CASSSRLGASGANVLTF. Written as DNA, the CDR3 is TGTGCCAGCAGCTCGCGCTTGGGGGCTTCGGGGGCCAACGTCCTGACTTTC.

There are many counts of this clonotype. The V and J genes are TRBV2 and TRBJ1-2; D is ambiguous. Germline lookup yields CDR1 SNHLY and CDR2 FYNNEI. The CDR3 has 14 residues. The V end lost 6 bases, the J end lost 0 bases, and 11 bases lay between the germline ends. CDR3 protein: CASRGRTANYGYTF. CDR3 sequence (DNA): TGTGCCAGCAGAGGACGGACGGCTAACTATGGCTACACCTTC. Full variable domain (outside the CDR3, taken from reference TRBV2 and TRBJ1-2): EPEVTQTPSHQVTQMGQEVILRCVPISNHLYFYWYRQILGQKVEFLVSFYNNEISEKSEIFDDQFSVERPDGSNFTLKIRSTKLEDSAMYFCASRGRTANYGYTFGSGTRLTVV.

This clonotype was found many times. The chain employs TRBV20-1 and TRBJ2-3; no reliable D call. This CDR3 has 12 residues. CDR1 is DFQATT and CDR2 is SNEGSKA in the germline V gene (reference sequence). V lost 0 bases and J lost 2, with 3 bases in between. CDR3 region: CSARDATDTQYF. The CDR3 DNA sequence: TGCAGTGCTAGAGATGCCACAGATACGCAGTATTTT.

With regard to this clonotype: A much larger clone sits a single nucleotide away, making a read error possible. The chain carries TRBV10-3 and TRBJ2-7; no reliable D call. V lost 5 bases and J 3 bases, leaving 20 bases between the germline ends. Germline V gives CDR1 ENHRY, CDR2 SYGVKD. The CDR3 consists of 16 residues. The DNA of the CDR3 is TGTGCCATCAGTTACCCCACAGAAGCCAAGCTCTACGAGCAGTACTTC. Its protein product is CAISYPTEAKLYEQYF.

This clonotype was observed once. The rearrangement uses TRBV6-2 or TRBV6-3 and TRBJ1-5; TRBD1 matches 7 bases. This CDR3 is 16 amino acids long. The V and J ends lost 6 bases and 9 bases, in that order; junction bases with no gene match: 17. CDR1 MNHEY and CDR2 SVGEGT come from the germline V gene. The chain's CDR3 is CASSPRGGTAPSPQHF. The CDR3 DNA reads TGTGCCAGCAGCCCAAGGGGTGGGACAGCCCCTTCGCCCCAGCATTTT.

Many counts were recorded for this clonotype. The chain links TRBV27 to TRBJ2-7; TRBD2 agrees at 7 bases. The CDR3 covers 14 residues. The trim removed 6 bases at V and 0 bases at J, leaving 5 bases unmatched. CDR1 and CDR2 from the germline V gene are MNHEY and SMNVEV (reference sequence). CDR3 protein: CASRRGRDSYEQYF. CDR3 nucleotide sequence: TGTGCCAGCAGACGGGGGAGGGACTCCTACGAGCAGTACTTC.

This clonotype was seen many times. The chain carries TRBV27 and TRBJ2-3, with D possibly being TRBD2 (5 bases). The CDR3 runs to 15 residues. Germline V gene sequence: CDR1 MNHEY, CDR2 SMNVEV (reference sequence). V gave up 5 bases and J gave up 5 bases, with 17 bases separating them. CDR3 residues: CASSPPSGAVDTQYF. The CDR3 coding sequence is TGTGCCAGCAGTCCTCCCAGCGGCGCGGTAGATACGCAGTATTTT.

The rearrangement uses TRBV19 and TRBJ1-1; tentative D call: TRBD1 (5 bases). The germline V and J ends were trimmed by 6 bases and 1 base, with 12 bases remaining between them. Germline loops: CDR1 LNHDA, CDR2 SQIVND (reference sequence). The CDR3 is 14 residues long. The CDR3 protein is CASRKDTKNTEAFF. CDR3 DNA sequence: TGTGCCAGTAGGAAGGACACGAAGAACACTGAAGCTTTCTTT.

This clonotype was observed at least ten times. The chain couples TRBV3-1 to TRBJ1-5; D remains ambiguous. Germline CDR1 LGHDT, CDR2 YNNKEL (reference sequence). This CDR3 has 14 residues. V was clipped by 4 bases and J by 0 bases, with 7 bases between them. The CDR3, as DNA: TGTGCCAGCAGCCCGACGGATAGCAATCAGCCCCAGCATTTT. This sequence encodes CASSPTDSNQPQHF.

This clonotype showed up just a few times. This CDR3 is CASSLRQALYNEQFF. The CDR3 DNA reads as TGTGCCAGCAGTTTACGACAGGCCCTCTACAATGAGCAGTTCTTC. This sequence joins TRBV28 and TRBJ2-1, with D perhaps TRBD1 (6 bases). Deletions cut 2 bases from V and 3 bases from J, with 11 bases between. The CDR3 runs to 15 residues. Germline assignment: CDR1 MDHEN and CDR2 SYDVKM.

This clonotype was seen only a few times. This chain links TRBV9 with TRBJ2-1, with TRBD2 matching over 11 bases. Germline loops: CDR1 SGDLS, CDR2 YYNGEE. Trimming removed 2 bases from V and 12 bases from J; junction bases left unmatched: 10. The CDR3 contains 15 residues. The CDR3 reads CASSVTGTSGSPQFF. The DNA for the CDR3 is TGTGCCAGCAGCGTCACCGGGACTAGCGGATCCCCGCAGTTCTTC.

This clonotype has a single count. The chain combines TRBV6-2 or TRBV6-3 with TRBJ2-2, with TRBD2 matching over 13 bases. This CDR3 has 18 amino acids. Per the germline V gene, CDR1 is MNHEY and CDR2 is SVGEGT. The trim removed 4 bases at V and 0 bases at J, leaving 5 bases unmatched. CDR3 in amino acids: CASSSGTSGTPNTGELFF. The DNA of the CDR3 is TGTGCCAGCAGTTCCGGGACTAGCGGGACTCCGAACACCGGGGAGCTGTTTTTT.

As to this clonotype: An end of the junction differs from the germline gene, which may be a read error. This sequence joins TRBV7-7 and TRBJ2-3; the D is unclear. The CDR3 has 15 amino acids. Germline V CDR1 and CDR2: SSHAT, FNYEAQ (reference sequence). The DNA of the CDR3 is TGTGCTAGCAGCACCGGACCCACTGTCACAGATACGCAGTATTTT. Residues: CASSTGPTVTDTQYF.

The J gene is TRBJ1-2, the V gene TRBV6-2 or TRBV6-3; D not certain. The CDR3 consists of 13 residues. With 7 bases removed from V and 1 base from J, the gap between germline ends came to 10 bases. Germline V gives CDR1 MNHEY, CDR2 SVGEGT. The CDR3 bases are TGTGCCAGCACCCCGGACTTTAACTATGGCTACACCTTC. Protein sequence: CASTPDFNYGYTF.

This clonotype has ten or more counts. The chain links TRBV2 to TRBJ2-2; D is uncertain. V lost 4 bases and J 4 bases, leaving 7 bases between the germline ends. Germline CDR1 SNHLY, CDR2 FYNNEI. The CDR3 consists of 13 residues. CDR3 sequence: CASSVTLTGELFF. CDR3 nucleotide sequence: TGTGCCAGCAGTGTGACTCTCACCGGGGAGCTGTTTTTT. The full variable domain, in which reference TRBV2 and TRBJ2-2 provide the parts outside the CDR3, is EPEVTQTPSHQVTQMGQEVILRCVPISNHLYFYWYRQILGQKVEFLVSFYNNEISEKSEIFDDQFSVERPDGSNFTLKIRSTKLEDSAMYFCASSVTLTGELFFGEGSRLTVL.

Many counts were recorded for this clonotype. The chain uses TRBV29-1 and TRBJ1-2; 7 bases are shared with TRBD1. The V gene's germline CDR1 is SQVTM and CDR2 ANQGSEA. The CDR3 contains 12 residues. Trimming took 6 bases from V and 6 from J; bases not matched to a gene: 7. CDR3 amino acids: CSVKTGPHGYTF. In nucleotides, the CDR3 is TGCAGCGTGAAGACAGGGCCCCATGGCTACACCTTC.